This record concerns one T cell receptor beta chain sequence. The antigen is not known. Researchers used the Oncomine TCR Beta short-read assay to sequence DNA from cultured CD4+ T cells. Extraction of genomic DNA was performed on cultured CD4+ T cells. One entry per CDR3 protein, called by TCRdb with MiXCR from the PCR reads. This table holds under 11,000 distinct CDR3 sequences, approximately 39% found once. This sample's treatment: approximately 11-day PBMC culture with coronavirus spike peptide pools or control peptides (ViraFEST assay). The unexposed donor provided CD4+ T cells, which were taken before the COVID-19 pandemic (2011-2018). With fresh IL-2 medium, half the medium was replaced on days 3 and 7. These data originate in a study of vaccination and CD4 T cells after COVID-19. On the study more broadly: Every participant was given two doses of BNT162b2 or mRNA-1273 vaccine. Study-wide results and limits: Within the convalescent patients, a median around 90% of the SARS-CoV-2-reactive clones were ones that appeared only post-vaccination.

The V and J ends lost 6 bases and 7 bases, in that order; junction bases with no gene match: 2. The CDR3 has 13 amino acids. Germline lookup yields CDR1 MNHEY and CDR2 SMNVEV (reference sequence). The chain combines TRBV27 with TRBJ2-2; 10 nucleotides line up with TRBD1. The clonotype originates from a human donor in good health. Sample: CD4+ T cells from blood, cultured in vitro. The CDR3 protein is CASRTGGVGELFF. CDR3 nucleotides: TGTGCCAGCAGGACAGGGGGCGTCGGGGAGCTGTTTTTT.